This T cell receptor (beta chain) came from a study of shared clonotypes between healthy human individuals. This CDR3 spans 14 amino acids. CDR1 and CDR2 (germline): ENHRY, SYGVKD. The trim removed 2 bases at V and 3 bases at J, leaving 3 bases unmatched. Data came from immunoSEQ multiplex PCR; TCRdb stores just in-frame clones and leaves some out. Of about 600,000 clones listed, around three quarters are singletons. This clonotype was obtained from a woman in her forties in good health. Some clones in this sample may be carry-over from other donors' samples. The sample taken for sequencing was PBMCs. The chain recombines TRBV10-3 with TRBJ2-5; the match to TRBD2 covers 7 bases. The CDR3 bases are TGTGCCATCAGTGAGCCCGGACTAGAAGAGACCCAGTACTTC. The encoded protein is CAISEPGLEETQYF.